The source of this T cell receptor beta chain is a study of regulatory T cells in long-lasting Graves disease. This clonotype has more than one count but fewer than ten. This clone may be a read error of a much larger clone one base away. Time point meaning: newly diagnosed GD, antithyroid drugs for less than 3 months. After RNA was extracted from PBMCs, the TCR library was made from it. Arm-PCR with iRepertoire HTBI primers amplified the CDR3 regions for these TCR beta libraries. TCRdb re-called the multiplex PCR reads through MiXCR, storing one row per CDR3 protein. The sample has about 430,000 distinct CDR3 sequences, approximately 15% seen once; the top ten hold 7.8%. There are 13 residues in the CDR3. CDR1 is SNHLY and CDR2 is FYNNEI in the germline V gene. The V gene lost 4 bases and the J gene lost 3 bases, with 9 bases spanning the gap. These data are also associated with another study on T cells in Graves' hyperthyroidism and ophthalmopathy. That paper notes: Newly diagnosed hyperthyroidism, duration under 2 months, in patients aged 18 to 65. Within blood appeared most thyroid clonotypes that had expanded above 0.001.

Sequences were derived from peripheral blood mononuclear cells (PBMCs), sampled at new diagnosis, from a patient treated with antithyroid drugs. The receptor was derived from a woman in her thirties or forties with Graves disease. J is TRBJ1-1 and V is TRBV2; TRBD1 is a possible D gene (6 bases). The CDR3 DNA reads as TGTGCCAGCAGTGGGGACATGGACACTGAAGCTTTCTTT. Its protein is CASSGDMDTEAFF. Full variable domain (rest looked up from reference TRBV2 and TRBJ1-1): EPEVTQTPSHQVTQMGQEVILRCVPISNHLYFYWYRQILGQKVEFLVSFYNNEISEKSEIFDDQFSVERPDGSNFTLKIRSTKLEDSAMYFCASSGDMDTEAFFGQGTRLTVV.